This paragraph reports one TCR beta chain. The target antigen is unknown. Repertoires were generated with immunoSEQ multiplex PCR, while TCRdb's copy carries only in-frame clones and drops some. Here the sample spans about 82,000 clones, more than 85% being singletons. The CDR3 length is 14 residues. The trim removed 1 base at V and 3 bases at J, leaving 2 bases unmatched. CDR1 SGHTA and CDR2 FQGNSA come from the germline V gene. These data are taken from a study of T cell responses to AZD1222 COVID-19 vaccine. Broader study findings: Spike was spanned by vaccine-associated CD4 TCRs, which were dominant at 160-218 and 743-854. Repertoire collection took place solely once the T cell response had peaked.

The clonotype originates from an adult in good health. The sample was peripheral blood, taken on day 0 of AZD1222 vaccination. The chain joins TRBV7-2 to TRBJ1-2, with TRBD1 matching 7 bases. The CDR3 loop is CASSLGRGYYGYTF. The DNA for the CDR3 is TGTGCCAGCAGCTTAGGCAGGGGGTACTATGGCTACACCTTC.